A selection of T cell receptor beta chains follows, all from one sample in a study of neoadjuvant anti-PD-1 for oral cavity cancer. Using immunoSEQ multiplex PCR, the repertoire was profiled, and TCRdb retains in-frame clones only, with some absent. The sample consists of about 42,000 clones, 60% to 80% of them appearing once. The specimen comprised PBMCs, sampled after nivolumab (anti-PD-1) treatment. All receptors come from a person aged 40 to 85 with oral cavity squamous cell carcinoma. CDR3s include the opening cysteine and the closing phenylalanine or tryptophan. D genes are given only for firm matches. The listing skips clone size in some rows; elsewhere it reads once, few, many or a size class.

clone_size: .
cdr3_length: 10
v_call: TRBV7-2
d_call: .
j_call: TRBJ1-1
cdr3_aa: CASSSAEAFF
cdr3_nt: TGTGCCAGCAGCTCAGCTGAAGCTTTCTTT

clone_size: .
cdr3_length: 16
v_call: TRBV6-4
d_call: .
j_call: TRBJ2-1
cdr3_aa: CASSDQGGSSYNEQFF
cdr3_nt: TGTGCCAGCAGTGATCAGGGTGGGAGCTCCTACAATGAGCAGTTCTTC

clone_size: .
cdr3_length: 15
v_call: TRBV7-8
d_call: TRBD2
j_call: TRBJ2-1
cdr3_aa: CASSPRLAGGYEQFF
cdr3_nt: TGTGCCAGCAGCCCACGACTAGCGGGGGGATATGAGCAGTTCTTC

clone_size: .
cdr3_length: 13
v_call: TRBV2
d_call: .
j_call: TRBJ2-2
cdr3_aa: CASNIQGDGELFF
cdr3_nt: TGTGCCAGCAATATACAGGGAGACGGGGAGCTGTTTTTT

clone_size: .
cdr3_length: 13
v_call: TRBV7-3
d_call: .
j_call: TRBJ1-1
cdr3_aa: CASSPSYNTEAFF
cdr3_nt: TGTGCCAGCAGCCCCTCGTATAACACTGAAGCTTTCTTT

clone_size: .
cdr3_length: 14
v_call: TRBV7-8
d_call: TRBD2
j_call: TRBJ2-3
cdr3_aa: CASSSQRDSVTQYF
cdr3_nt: TGTGCCAGCAGCTCCCAGCGGGATAGCGTTACGCAGTATTTT

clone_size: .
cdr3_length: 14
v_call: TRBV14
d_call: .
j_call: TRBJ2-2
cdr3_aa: CASMATRLGGELFF
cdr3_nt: TGTGCCAGCATGGCTACCCGGTTAGGCGGGGAGCTGTTTTTT

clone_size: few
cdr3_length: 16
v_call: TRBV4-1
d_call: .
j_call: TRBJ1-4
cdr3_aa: CASSHVMGRANEKLFF
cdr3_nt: TGCGCCAGCAGCCATGTTATGGGACGGGCTAATGAAAAACTGTTTTTT

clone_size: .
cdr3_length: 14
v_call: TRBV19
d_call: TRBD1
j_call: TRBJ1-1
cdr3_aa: CASSPWGDSAEAFF
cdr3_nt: TGTGCCAGTAGTCCATGGGGGGACAGTGCTGAAGCTTTCTTT

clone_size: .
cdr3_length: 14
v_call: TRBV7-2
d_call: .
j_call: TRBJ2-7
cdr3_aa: CASSAVGGSYEQYF
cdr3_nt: TGTGCCAGCAGCGCGGTAGGCGGCTCCTACGAGCAGTACTTC

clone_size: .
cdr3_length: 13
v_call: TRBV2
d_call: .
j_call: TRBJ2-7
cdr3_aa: CASSEQGLNEQYF
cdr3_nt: TGTGCCAGCAGTGAACAGGGTCTGAACGAGCAGTACTTC

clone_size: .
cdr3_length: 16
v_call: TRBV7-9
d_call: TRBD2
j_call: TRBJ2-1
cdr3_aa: CASSFVPGLDFSEQFF
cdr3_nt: TGTGCCAGCAGCTTCGTACCGGGACTAGATTTCAGTGAGCAGTTCTTC

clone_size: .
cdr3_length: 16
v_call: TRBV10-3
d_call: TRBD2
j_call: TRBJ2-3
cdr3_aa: CAIRGLLAGARDTQYF
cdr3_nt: TGTGCCATCAGGGGACTACTAGCGGGGGCACGTGATACGCAGTATTTT

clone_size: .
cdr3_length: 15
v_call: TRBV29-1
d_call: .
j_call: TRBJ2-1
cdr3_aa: CSVEDRMSSYNEQFF
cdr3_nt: TGCAGCGTTGAAGACAGGATGAGCTCCTACAATGAGCAGTTCTTC

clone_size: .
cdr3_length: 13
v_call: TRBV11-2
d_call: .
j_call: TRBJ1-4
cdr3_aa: CASSPGINEKLFF
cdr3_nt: TGTGCCAGCAGTCCAGGGATTAATGAAAAACTGTTTTTT

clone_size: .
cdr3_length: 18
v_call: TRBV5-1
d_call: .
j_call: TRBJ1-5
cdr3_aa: CASSRGDGSMTGNQPQHF
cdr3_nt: TGCGCCAGCAGCCGGGGTGACGGATCGATGACAGGCAATCAGCCCCAGCATTTT

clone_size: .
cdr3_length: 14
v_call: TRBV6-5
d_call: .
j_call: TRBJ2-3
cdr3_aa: CASSYSSHADTQYF
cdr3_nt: TGTGCCAGCAGTTATAGCTCGCACGCAGATACGCAGTATTTT

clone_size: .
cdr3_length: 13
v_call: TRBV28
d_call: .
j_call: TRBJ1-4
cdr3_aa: CASRDPTNEKLFF
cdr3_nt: TGTGCCAGCAGGGACCCAACTAATGAAAAACTGTTTTTT

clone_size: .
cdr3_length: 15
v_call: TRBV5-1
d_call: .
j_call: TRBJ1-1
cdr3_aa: CASSLAEGKWIEAFF
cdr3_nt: TGCGCCAGCAGCTTGGCGGAGGGAAAGTGGATTGAAGCTTTCTTT

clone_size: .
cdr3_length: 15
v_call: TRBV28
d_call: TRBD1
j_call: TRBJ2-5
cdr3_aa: CASSLQGFRQETQYF
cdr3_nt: TGTGCCAGCAGTCTACAGGGGTTCAGGCAAGAGACCCAGTACTTC

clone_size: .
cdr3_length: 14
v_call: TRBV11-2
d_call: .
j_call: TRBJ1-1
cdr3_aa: CASSIDSGNTEAFF
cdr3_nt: TGTGCCAGCAGCATAGACTCAGGAAACACTGAAGCTTTCTTT

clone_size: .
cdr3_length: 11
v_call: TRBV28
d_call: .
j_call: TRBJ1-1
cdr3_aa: CASSLSTEAFF
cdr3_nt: TGTGCCAGCAGTTTATCTACTGAAGCTTTCTTT

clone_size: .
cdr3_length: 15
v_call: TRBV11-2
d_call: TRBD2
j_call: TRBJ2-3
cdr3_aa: CASSPSGRGPDTQYF
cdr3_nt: TGTGCCAGCAGCCCTAGCGGGAGGGGGCCAGATACGCAGTATTTT

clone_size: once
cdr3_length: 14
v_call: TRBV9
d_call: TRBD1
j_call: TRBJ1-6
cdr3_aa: CASSLYDRASPLHF
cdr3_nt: TGTGCCAGCAGCCTGTACGACAGGGCTTCACCCCTCCACTTT

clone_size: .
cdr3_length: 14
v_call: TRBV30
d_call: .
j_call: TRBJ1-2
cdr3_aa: CAWSVMERRNGYTF
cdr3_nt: TGTGCCTGGAGTGTAATGGAGAGGAGGAATGGCTACACCTTC

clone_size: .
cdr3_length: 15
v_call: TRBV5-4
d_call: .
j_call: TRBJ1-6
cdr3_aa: CASSLRSSTNSPLHF
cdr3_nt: TGTGCCAGCAGCTTGCGGTCAAGTACGAATTCACCCCTCCACTTT

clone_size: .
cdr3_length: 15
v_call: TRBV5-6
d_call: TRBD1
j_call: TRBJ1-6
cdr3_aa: CASSFRDRVYSPLHF
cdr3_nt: TGTGCCAGCAGCTTCCGGGACAGGGTCTATTCACCCCTCCACTTT

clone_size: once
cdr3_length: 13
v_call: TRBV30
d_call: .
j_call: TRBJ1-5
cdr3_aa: CAWSGGLNQPQHF
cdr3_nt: TGTGCCTGGAGTGGGGGGCTAAATCAGCCCCAGCATTTT

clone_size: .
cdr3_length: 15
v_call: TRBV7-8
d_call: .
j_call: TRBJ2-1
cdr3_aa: CASSSSEQPYNEQFF
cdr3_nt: TGTGCCAGCAGCTCGTCTGAACAGCCCTACAATGAGCAGTTCTTC

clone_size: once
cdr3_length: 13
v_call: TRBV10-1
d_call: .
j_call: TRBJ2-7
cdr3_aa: CASSESLDLEQYF
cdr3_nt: TGCGCCAGCAGTGAGTCGCTAGACTTGGAGCAGTACTTC

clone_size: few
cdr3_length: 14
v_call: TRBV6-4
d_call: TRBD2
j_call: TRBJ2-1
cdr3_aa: CASQRDAGGNEQFF
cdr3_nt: TGTGCCAGCCAAAGGGACGCGGGGGGCAATGAGCAGTTCTTC

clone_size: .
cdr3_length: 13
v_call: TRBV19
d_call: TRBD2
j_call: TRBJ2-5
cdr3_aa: CASSMRGKETQYF
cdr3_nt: TGTGCCAGTAGTATGCGGGGGAAAGAGACCCAGTACTTC

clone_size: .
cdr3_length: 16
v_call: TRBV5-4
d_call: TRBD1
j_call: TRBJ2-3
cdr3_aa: CASSLESGGGTDTQYF
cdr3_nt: TGTGCCAGCAGCTTGGAGTCAGGGGGTGGCACAGATACGCAGTATTTT

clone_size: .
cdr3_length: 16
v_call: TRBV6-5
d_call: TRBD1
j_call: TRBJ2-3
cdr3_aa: CASSYAAGGRTDTQYF
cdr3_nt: TGTGCCAGCAGTTACGCGGCAGGGGGCCGCACAGATACGCAGTATTTT

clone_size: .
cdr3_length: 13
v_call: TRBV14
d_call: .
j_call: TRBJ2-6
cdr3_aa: CASSQYGANVLTF
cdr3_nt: TGTGCCAGCAGCCAATACGGGGCCAACGTCCTGACTTTC

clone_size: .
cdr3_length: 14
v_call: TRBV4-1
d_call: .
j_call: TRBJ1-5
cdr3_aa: CASSQLQVAGPQHF
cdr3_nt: TGCGCCAGCAGCCAACTCCAGGTGGCCGGGCCCCAGCATTTT

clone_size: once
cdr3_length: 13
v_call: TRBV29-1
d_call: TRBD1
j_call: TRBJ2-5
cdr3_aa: CSVAGTGGGTQYF
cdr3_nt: TGCAGCGTAGCCGGGACAGGGGGGGGGACCCAGTACTTC

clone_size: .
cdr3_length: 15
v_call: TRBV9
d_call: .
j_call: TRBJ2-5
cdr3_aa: CASTFAQGQGETQYF
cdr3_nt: TGTGCCAGCACCTTCGCCCAGGGTCAGGGAGAGACCCAGTACTTC

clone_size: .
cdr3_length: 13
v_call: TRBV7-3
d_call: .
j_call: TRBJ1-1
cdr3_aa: CASSWGSNTEAFF
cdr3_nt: TGTGCCAGCAGCTGGGGATCGAACACTGAAGCTTTCTTT

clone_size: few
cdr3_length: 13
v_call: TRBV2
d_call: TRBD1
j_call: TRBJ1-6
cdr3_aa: CASRDRANSPLHF
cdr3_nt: TGTGCCAGCAGGGACAGGGCTAATTCACCCCTCCACTTT

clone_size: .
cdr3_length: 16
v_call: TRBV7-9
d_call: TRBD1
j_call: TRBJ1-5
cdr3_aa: CASSLAGQGYNQPQHF
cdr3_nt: TGTGCCAGCAGCTTAGCGGGACAGGGTTACAATCAGCCCCAGCATTTT

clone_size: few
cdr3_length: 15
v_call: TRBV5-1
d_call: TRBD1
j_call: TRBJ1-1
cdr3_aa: CASRTEDRGNTEAFF
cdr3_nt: TGCGCCAGCAGAACCGAGGACAGGGGGAACACTGAAGCTTTCTTT

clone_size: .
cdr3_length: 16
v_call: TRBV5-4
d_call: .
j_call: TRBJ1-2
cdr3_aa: CASSLNGVRNNYGYTF
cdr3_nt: TGTGCCAGCAGCTTGAATGGGGTCAGGAATAACTATGGCTACACCTTC

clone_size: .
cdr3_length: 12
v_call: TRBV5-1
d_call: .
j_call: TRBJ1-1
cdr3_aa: CASSLEGTEAFF
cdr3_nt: TGCGCCAGCAGCCTGGAGGGCACTGAAGCTTTCTTT